One T cell receptor beta chain is described in this entry. Seattle cases were enrolled at active infection and followed longitudinally. This sample was included in a study of blood T cell repertoires in COVID-19. Original analysis: Reference gene primer amplification gave estimated nucleated cell counts. Libraries were prepared by immunoSEQ multiplex PCR; TCRdb keeps only in-frame clonotypes and omits some of them. D and trimming come from the DNA, and the V and J calls and clone size come from that table. The table includes 250,000 to 300,000 clones, approximately 93% detected once. Germline CDR1 and CDR2: GTSNPN and SVGIG (reference sequence). Deletions cut 1 base from V and 2 bases from J, with 8 bases between. This CDR3 has 14 amino acids.

Sequenced: peripheral blood. The V call is TRBV30, the J call TRBJ2-2; D is ambiguous. This TCR derives from a woman aged 30 to 39 with COVID-19, enrolled during active disease. In DNA form, the CDR3 reads TGTGCCTGGAGTGGGCAGTCTAACACCGGGGAGCTGTTTTTT. Encoded protein: CAWSGQSNTGELFF. Together with reference TRBV30 and TRBJ2-2, the CDR3 gives the full variable domain: SQTIHQWPATLVQPVGSPLSLECTVEGTSNPNLYWYRQAAGRGLQLLFYSVGIGQISSEVPQNLSASRPQDRQFILSSKKLLLSDSGFYLCAWSGQSNTGELFFGEGSRLTVL.